The table lists the clone carrying this TCR beta chain with a few counts. Produced via immunoSEQ multiplex PCR; TCRdb's table is partial and in-frame only. This table holds over a million clones, 96% found once. The CDR3 spans 15 residues. Germline values: CDR1 MNHEY, CDR2 SMNVEV (reference sequence). The trim removed 5 bases at V and 1 base at J, leaving 7 bases unmatched. The sample belongs to a study of shared clonotypes between healthy human individuals. Looking at the study overall: Donor composition was two women and a few men, aged 18 to 49.

This sequence was found in a man aged 30 to 39 in good health. Source material: naive CD4+ T cells sorted from blood. Documented subset: CD45RA+ positively selected. V is TRBV27 and J is TRBJ2-7; 8 positions agree with TRBD1. CDR3 in amino acids: CASSRKGQASYEQYF. The CDR3 DNA follows: TGTGCCAGCAGTCGGAAGGGACAGGCTTCCTACGAGCAGTACTTC.